This T cell receptor beta chain was recovered during a study of blood T cell repertoires in COVID-19. Overall study: Acute-phase and convalescent COVID-19 samples originated in the United States, Italy and Spain.

The authors' processing: Using reference gene primer amplification, nucleated cell counts were estimated. Generated by immunoSEQ multiplex PCR, the TCRdb table keeps only in-frame clones and is missing some. V and J calls and clone size follow that table, whereas D and trimming were derived from the DNA. This sample has about 100,000 clones, with around 88% found just once. This CDR3 has 16 amino acids. Deletions cut 0 bases from V and 4 bases from J, with 10 bases between. Looked up from germline, CDR1 is SGHVS and CDR2 is FQNEAQ. Material for sequencing was peripheral blood. The genes are TRBV7-8 and TRBJ2-6, with D uncertain. This sequence was found in an elderly man with active or convalescent COVID-19. The CDR3 here is CASSLARNAGANVLTF. CDR3 DNA: TGTGCCAGCAGCTTAGCGAGGAACGCCGGGGCCAACGTCCTGACTTTC.